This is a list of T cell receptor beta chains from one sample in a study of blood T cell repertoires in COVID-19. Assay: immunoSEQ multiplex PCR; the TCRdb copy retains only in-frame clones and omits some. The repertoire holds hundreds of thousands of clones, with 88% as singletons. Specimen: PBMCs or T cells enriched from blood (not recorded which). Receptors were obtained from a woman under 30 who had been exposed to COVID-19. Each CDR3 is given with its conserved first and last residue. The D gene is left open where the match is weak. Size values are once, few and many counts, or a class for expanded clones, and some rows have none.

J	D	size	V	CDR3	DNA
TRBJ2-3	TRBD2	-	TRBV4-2	CASSRAGTSGTGSTDTQYF	TGTGCCAGCAGCCGAGCCGGGACTAGCGGGACCGGGAGCACAGATACGCAGTATTTT
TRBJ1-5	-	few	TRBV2	CASRGLGGSQPQHF	TGTGCCAGCAGGGGGTTGGGTGGGAGCCAGCCCCAGCATTTT
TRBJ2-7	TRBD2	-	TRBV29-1	CSVPDGGEGEQYF	TGCAGCGTACCCGATGGCGGGGAGGGGGAGCAGTACTTC
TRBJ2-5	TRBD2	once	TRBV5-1	CASSSGTSGRSRVETQYF	TGCGCCAGCAGCTCTGGGACTAGCGGGAGGTCTCGGGTAGAGACCCAGTACTTC
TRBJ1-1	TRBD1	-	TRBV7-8	CASSLDRETEAFF	TGTGCCAGCAGCTTGGACAGGGAGACTGAAGCTTTCTTT
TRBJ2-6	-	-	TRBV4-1	CASTALERGFSGANVLTF	TGCGCCAGCACCGCTCTGGAAAGGGGATTCTCTGGGGCCAACGTCCTGACTTTC
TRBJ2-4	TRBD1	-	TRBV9	CASSPRQGVESKNIQYF	TGTGCCAGCAGCCCGAGACAGGGTGTGGAGTCCAAAAACATTCAGTACTTC
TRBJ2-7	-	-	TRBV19	CASSPGRGYEQYF	TGTGCCAGTAGCCCAGGAAGGGGGTACGAGCAGTACTTC
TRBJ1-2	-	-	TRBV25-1	CASSDSGRARYGYTF	TGTGCCAGCAGTGATTCGGGTCGCGCGCGGTATGGCTACACCTTC
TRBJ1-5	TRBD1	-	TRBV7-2	CASSSRQGLGPQHF	TGTGCCAGCAGCTCACGACAGGGCCTGGGGCCCCAGCATTTT
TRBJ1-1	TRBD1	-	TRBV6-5	CASSYSGTGGTEAFF	TGTGCCAGCAGTTACTCGGGGACAGGGGGAACTGAAGCTTTCTTT
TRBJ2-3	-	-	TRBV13	CASSLAGQLLLNTDTQYF	TGTGCCAGCAGCTTAGCGGGACAACTCCTTCTGAACACAGATACGCAGTATTTT
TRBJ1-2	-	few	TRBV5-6	CASSLRSGALVGYTF	TGTGCCAGCAGCTTGCGTTCAGGGGCCTTGGTTGGCTACACCTTC
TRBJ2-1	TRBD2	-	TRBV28	CATTPPADRLAGRYNEQFF	TGTGCCACCACCCCCCCCGCCGATCGACTAGCGGGAAGGTACAATGAGCAGTTCTTC
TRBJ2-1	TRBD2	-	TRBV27	CASSLRASGRNEQFF	TGTGCCAGCAGTTTAAGGGCTAGCGGGAGGAATGAGCAGTTCTTC
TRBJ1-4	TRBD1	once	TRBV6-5	CASRQGARANEKLFF	TGTGCCAGCAGACAGGGGGCGCGGGCTAATGAAAAACTGTTTTTT
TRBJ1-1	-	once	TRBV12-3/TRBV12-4	CASSPNTEAFF	TGTGCCAGCAGTCCTAACACTGAAGCTTTCTTT
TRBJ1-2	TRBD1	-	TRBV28	CASSTVLTGGREGYTF	TGTGCCAGCAGCACCGTCCTCACAGGGGGTAGAGAAGGCTACACCTTC
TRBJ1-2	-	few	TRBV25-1	CASSESEVYGYTF	TGTGCCAGCAGTGAATCGGAGGTCTATGGCTACACCTTC
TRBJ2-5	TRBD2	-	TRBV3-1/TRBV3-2	CASSSLAGGPQTQYF	TGTGCCAGCAGCTCGCTAGCGGGAGGGCCACAGACCCAGTACTTC
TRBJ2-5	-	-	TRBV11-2	CASSPFAGRETQYF	TGTGCCAGCAGCCCTTTTGCGGGGCGAGAGACCCAGTACTTC
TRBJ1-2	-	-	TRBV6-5	CASSLMTGALGYTF	TGTGCCAGCAGCCTCATGACAGGAGCGCTTGGCTACACCTTC
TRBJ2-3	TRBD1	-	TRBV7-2	CASSSRDSSTDTQYF	TGTGCCAGCAGCTCCCGGGACAGTAGCACAGATACGCAGTATTTT
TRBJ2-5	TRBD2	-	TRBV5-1	CASLGAGDQETQYF	TGCGCCAGCCTTGGGGCGGGGGACCAAGAGACCCAGTACTTC
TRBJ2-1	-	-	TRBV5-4	CASSLSRGLYNEQFF	TGTGCCAGCAGCCTATCCCGCGGACTATACAATGAGCAGTTCTTC
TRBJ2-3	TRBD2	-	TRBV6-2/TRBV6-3	CASSLSGTSGLDTQYF	TGTGCCAGCAGTCTATCCGGGACTAGCGGGCTCGATACGCAGTATTTT
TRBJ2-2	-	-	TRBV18	CASSPPYRENTGELFF	TGTGCCAGCTCACCACCGTACAGGGAGAACACCGGGGAGCTGTTTTTT
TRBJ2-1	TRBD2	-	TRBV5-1	CASVRAGGREQFF	TGCGCCAGCGTTCGGGCGGGAGGCCGCGAGCAGTTCTTC
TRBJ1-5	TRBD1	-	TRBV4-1	CASSTRQGLDQPQHF	TGCGCCAGCAGCACACGACAGGGGTTGGATCAGCCCCAGCATTTT
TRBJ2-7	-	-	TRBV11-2	CASSLGRPGRGSIYEQYF	TGTGCCAGCAGCTTAGGTAGGCCCGGCAGGGGTTCGATCTACGAGCAGTACTTC